The 24 T cell receptor beta chains in this list originate from one sample, sequenced in a study of cytomegalovirus exposure and HLA in healthy donors. Primers for the PCR totalled 60 Vbeta and 13 Jbeta. Data came from immunoSEQ multiplex PCR; TCRdb stores just in-frame clones and leaves some out. Here the sample spans roughly 100,000 clones, 13% to 15% being singletons. The sequencing sample was made of PBMCs. The receptors here all came from a female donor in good health and CMV-seronegative.

This clone was detected a few times. The chain uses TRBV2 and TRBJ1-5; 10 nucleotides match TRBD1. The V and J ends lost 6 bases and 5 bases, in that order; junction bases with no gene match: 7. The germline CDR1 and CDR2 sequences are SNHLY and FYNNEI. The CDR3 is 15 amino acids. The CDR3 loop reads CASSSDRGGHQPQHF. The DNA of the CDR3 is TGTGCCAGCAGCTCGGACAGGGGGGGCCATCAGCCCCAGCATTTT. Full variable domain (remainder filled in from reference TRBV2 and TRBJ1-5): EPEVTQTPSHQVTQMGQEVILRCVPISNHLYFYWYRQILGQKVEFLVSFYNNEISEKSEIFDDQFSVERPDGSNFTLKIRSTKLEDSAMYFCASSSDRGGHQPQHFGDGTRLSIL.

V and J are TRBV27 and TRBJ2-7; 8 bases are shared with TRBD2. Germline trimming cut 7 bases from V and 0 bases from J; bases unmatched to any gene: 8. The CDR3 runs to 15 residues. The V gene's germline CDR1 is MNHEY and CDR2 SMNVEV (reference sequence). The CDR3 bases are TGTGCCAGCACTTTGGCCGGGGGGGGCTCCTACGAGCAGTACTTC. Its translation: CASTLAGGGSYEQYF.

The chain has TRBV4-2 and TRBJ2-7, with TRBD2 identical over 9 bases. CDR3 size: 15 residues. Losses at the gene ends were 1 base for V and 5 bases for J; bases not matched to a gene: 6. Germline V gives CDR1 LGHNA, CDR2 YNFKEQ. CDR3 residues: CASSQVTGLADEQYF. CDR3 sequence (DNA): TGTGCCAGCAGCCAAGTTACGGGACTAGCTGACGAGCAGTACTTC.

This clone was seen a few times. The DNA for the CDR3 is TGTGCCAGCAGGACAGGGGGCGAAGATACGCAGTATTTT. The encoded protein is CASRTGGEDTQYF. This rearrangement joins TRBV6-5 to TRBJ2-3; 10 nucleotides match TRBD1. This CDR3 region has 13 residues. The trim removed 6 bases at V and 5 bases at J, leaving 2 bases unmatched. Germline loops: CDR1 MNHEY, CDR2 SVGAGI.

A few counts support this clone. The chain couples TRBV4-3 to TRBJ2-3, with 12 bases matching TRBD2. Trimming removed 0 bases from V and 3 bases from J; junction bases left unmatched: 7. Germline assignment: CDR1 LGHNA and CDR2 YSLEER. The CDR3 totals 18 residues. CDR3: CASSQEPPSGGVTDTQYF. The CDR3 nucleotides are TGCGCCAGCAGCCAAGAACCCCCTAGCGGGGGGGTAACAGATACGCAGTATTTT.

This clone has only a few counts. V usage is TRBV7-2 and J usage is TRBJ1-5; 9 bases map to TRBD1. Germline values: CDR1 SGHTA, CDR2 FQGNSA. The CDR3 contains 18 residues. J lost 0 bases, V lost 5 bases, and 11 bases had no gene match. The CDR3 DNA reads TGTGCCAGCAGCCAAGGGACAGGGAACTCTTATAGCAATCAGCCCCAGCATTTT. Translation: CASSQGTGNSYSNQPQHF.

The rearrangement uses TRBV28 and TRBJ2-2, with D perhaps TRBD2 (5 bases). The germline V and J ends were trimmed by 7 bases and 5 bases, with 8 bases remaining between them. CDR1 and CDR2 from the germline V gene are MDHEN and SYDVKM. CDR3 length: 12 residues. The CDR3 protein is CASNRLTGELFF. The CDR3 DNA follows: TGTGCCAGCAACAGACTAACCGGGGAGCTGTTTTTT.

This clone was counted between two and nine times. The V gene is TRBV19, the J gene TRBJ1-2, with 10 bases lining up with TRBD1. V was clipped by 7 bases and J by 4 bases; unmatched bases: 9. Germline CDR1 LNHDA, CDR2 SQIVND (reference sequence). This CDR3 has 15 amino acids. CDR3 coding DNA: TGTGCCAGTAAACCCGGGACAGGGGAGACCTATGGCTACACCTTC. It translates to CASKPGTGETYGYTF.

The V gene is TRBV7-6, the J gene TRBJ2-1; 9 bases are a match to TRBD2. The germline V gene has CDR1 SGHVS and CDR2 FNYEAQ. The ends lost 2 bases at V and 9 bases at J; junction bases unmatched: 14. The CDR3 has 17 amino acids. CDR3 bases: TGTGCCAGCAGCTTAAGTATGGGGGTGATAGCGGGAGCTGAGCAGTTCTTC. Amino acid sequence: CASSLSMGVIAGAEQFF.

This clone was observed a few times. The chain couples TRBV5-6 to TRBJ2-5, with D possibly TRBD1 on 5 matching bases. Trimming stripped 0 bases from V and 5 bases from J, with 17 bases between. The CDR3 runs 16 residues. Germline loops: CDR1 SGHDT, CDR2 YYEEEE. This CDR3 is CASSLEWAGNGETQYF. In nucleotides, the CDR3 is TGTGCCAGCAGCTTGGAATGGGCAGGGAATGGGGAGACCCAGTACTTC. Complete variable domain (other parts from reference TRBV5-6 and TRBJ2-5): DAGVTQSPTHLIKTRGQQVTLRCSPKSGHDTVSWYQQALGQGPQFIFQYYEEEERQRGNFPDRFSGHQFPNYSSELNVNALLLGDSALYLCASSLEWAGNGETQYFGPGTRLLVL.

Only a few counts were recorded for this clone. The chain couples TRBV5-4 to TRBJ1-2, with a weak D call TRBD1 (5 bases). The V end was cut by 1 base, the J end by 6 bases, with 13 bases between. Germline values: CDR1 SGHNT, CDR2 YYREEE (reference sequence). The CDR3 loop spans 14 amino acids. In nucleotides, the CDR3 is TGTGCCAGCAGCTTGCTAGGGGCGGAACATGGCTACACCTTC. This codes for CASSLLGAEHGYTF.

This clone was seen a handful of times. The gene calls are TRBV5-1 and TRBJ2-5, with 14 positions matching TRBD2. Near its end, the DNA agrees better with TRBJ2-7, so the J call may be wrong. Germline V CDR1 and CDR2: SGHRS, YFSETQ. The CDR3 covers 16 residues. The CDR3 nucleotides read TGCGCCAGCAGACCGACTAGCGGGGGGGGAGATTACGAGCAGTACTTC. The encoded protein is CASRPTSGGGDYEQYF.

V usage is TRBV19 and J usage is TRBJ1-2, with TRBD1 matching 7 bases. The germline V gene encodes CDR1 LNHDA and CDR2 SQIVND (reference sequence). The CDR3 sequence is 14 residues long. With 6 bases clipped from V and 8 bases from J, the junction kept 12 bases outside the gene matches. CDR3 sequence: CASRPDRAMGGYTF. The CDR3 bases are TGTGCCAGTAGACCAGACAGGGCAATGGGCGGCTACACCTTC.

This clone has just a few counts. The chain carries TRBV4-1 and TRBJ2-7; 7 bases map to TRBD1. CDR1 and CDR2 from the germline V gene are MGHRA and YSYEKL. CDR3 length equals 15 residues. The V gene end was trimmed by 1 base and the J gene end by 2 bases; junction bases not matched to a gene: 5. CDR3: CASSQGTGNPYEQYF. The CDR3 DNA reads as TGCGCCAGCAGCCAAGGGACAGGCAATCCCTACGAGCAGTACTTC.

J is TRBJ2-5 and V is TRBV11-2; TRBD2 agrees at 7 bases. The V and J ends lost 5 bases and 2 bases, in that order; junction bases with no gene match: 8. This CDR3 spans 15 amino acids. Per germline, CDR1 SGHAT and CDR2 FQNNGV. CDR3 in amino acids: CASSPQGLPQETQYF. CDR3 nucleotide sequence: TGTGCCAGCAGCCCGCAGGGACTACCACAAGAGACCCAGTACTTC.

The V gene is TRBV15, the J gene TRBJ1-5; D not certain. Germline V gene sequence: CDR1 LNHNV, CDR2 YYDKDF (reference sequence). The CDR3 consists of 17 residues. Trimming removed 5 bases at V and 1 base at J, with 18 bases between. CDR3 protein: CATSFRPGALSNQPQHF. DNA for the CDR3: TGTGCCACCAGCTTTCGTCCCGGTGCGTTAAGCAATCAGCCCCAGCATTTT.

The chain couples TRBV27 to TRBJ2-2; D ambiguous. The CDR3 sequence is 15 residues long. In germline, CDR1 is MNHEY, CDR2 SMNVEV (reference sequence). Trimming pared 2 bases from V and 0 bases from J, leaving 7 bases between. In DNA, the CDR3 is TGTGCCAGCAGTTTACAGACTTCGAACACCGGGGAGCTGTTTTTT. Protein: CASSLQTSNTGELFF.

V gene TRBV2 combines with J gene TRBJ2-3, with TRBD2 matching over 9 bases. J was trimmed by 3 bases and V by 4 bases; bases with no gene match: 8. The CDR3 has 16 residues. CDR1 is SNHLY and CDR2 is FYNNEI in the germline V gene. The CDR3 DNA reads as TGTGCCAGCAGTGTGTCCGGGACTAGCTCAACAGATACGCAGTATTTT. Translation: CASSVSGTSSTDTQYF.

The chain carries TRBV28 and TRBJ1-2; 8 bases are a match to TRBD1. The CDR3 runs 15 residues. Germline V CDR1 and CDR2: MDHEN, SYDVKM. Germline trimming cut 4 bases from V and 3 bases from J; bases unmatched to any gene: 7. The CDR3 bases are TGTGCCAGCAGTTCGACAGGGGTCGCTTACTATGGCTACACCTTC. Its protein product is CASSSTGVAYYGYTF.

The chain couples TRBV19 to TRBJ1-3, with a weak D call TRBD1 (5 bases). Trimming shortened V by 4 bases and J by 4 bases, and 8 bases separated the two germline ends. The CDR3 loop spans 13 amino acids. The germline gives CDR1 LNHDA, CDR2 SQIVND (reference sequence). The chain's CDR3 is CASSTGRGNTIYF. CDR3 nucleotides: TGTGCCAGTAGTACAGGGAGGGGAAACACCATATATTTT. The variable domain in full, completed from reference TRBV19 and TRBJ1-3, reads DGGITQSPKYLFRKEGQNVTLSCEQNLNHDAMYWYRQDPGQGLRLIYYSQIVNDFQKGDIAEGYSVSREKKESFPLTVTSAQKNPTAFYLCASSTGRGNTIYFGEGSWLTVV.

This clone came up a few times. J is TRBJ1-2 and V is TRBV5-4; a possible D gene is TRBD1 (5 bases). CDR1 and CDR2 from the germline V gene are SGHNT and YYREEE (reference sequence). The CDR3 spans 14 residues. V shed 2 bases and J shed 0 bases, with 8 bases lying between them. The DNA of the CDR3 is TGTGCCAGCAGCTTTTACAGGCCTAACTATGGCTACACCTTC. This gives the protein CASSFYRPNYGYTF.

This clone was seen a handful of times. The J gene is TRBJ2-1, the V gene TRBV7-8; D is unresolved. The length of the CDR3 is 12 residues. Germline lookup yields CDR1 SGHVS and CDR2 FQNEAQ. Trimming removed 1 base at V and 14 bases at J, with 12 bases between. This CDR3 reads CASSLVYPFEFF. The DNA for the CDR3 is TGTGCCAGCAGCTTAGTCTACCCTTTTGAGTTCTTC.

The V and J genes are TRBV4-1 and TRBJ1-4; the match to TRBD1 covers 9 bases. V gave up 3 bases and J gave up 7 bases; unmatched junction bases: 6. CDR1 is MGHRA and CDR2 is YSYEKL in the germline V gene. The CDR3 length is 15 residues. DNA for the CDR3: TGCGCCAGCAGCCAGATTGGACAGGGGCGTGAAAAACTGTTTTTT. Protein: CASSQIGQGREKLFF.

This chain joins TRBV7-6 and TRBJ1-3, with a weak D call TRBD1 (6 bases). There are 14 residues in the CDR3. Germline V CDR1 and CDR2: SGHVS, FNYEAQ. Between the trimmed V and J ends, which lost 4 bases and 4 bases, there was a span of 11 bases. CDR3 residues: CASSSGTLGNTIYF. The CDR3 DNA reads as TGTGCCAGCAGCTCCGGGACACTCGGAAACACCATATATTTT.